This TCR beta chain emerged from a study of T cell responses to AZD1222 COVID-19 vaccine. The table came from immunoSEQ multiplex PCR; TCRdb's copy has only in-frame clones and leaves some out. The sample includes fewer than 120,000 clones, about 88% of them seen just once. This CDR3 region has 15 residues. Deletions cut 4 bases from V and 0 bases from J, with 12 bases between. The V gene's germline CDR1 is LGHDT and CDR2 YNNKEL (reference sequence). Notes on the study in general: It should be noted that donors were predominantly white British and more often female, and clonal diversity was possibly underestimated. Regions 160-218 and 743-854 held dominance among vaccine-associated CD4 TCRs, which spanned spike. None of the repertoires were sampled until the peak T cell response had passed.

The table lists this clone with a few counts. Its antigen is not identified. V gene TRBV3-1 (or the pseudogene TRBV3-2) combines with J gene TRBJ1-2; no definite D call. The input for sequencing was peripheral blood, taken on day 0 of AZD1222 vaccination. The receptor was isolated from an adult in good health. The CDR3 protein is CASSPKSLANYGYTF. DNA for the CDR3: TGTGCCAGCAGCCCTAAGTCGTTAGCTAACTATGGCTACACCTTC.